This TCR beta chain was retrieved from a study of T cell responses to AZD1222 COVID-19 vaccine. General observations from the study: Spike-specific TCR breadth and depth both grew after two AZD1222 doses.

Trimming removed 0 bases from V and 6 bases from J; junction bases left unmatched: 7. This CDR3 has 15 residues. CDR1 SQVTM and CDR2 ANQGSEA come from the germline V gene. Comment on this clone: As yet, its antigen is unknown.

Samples with a second dose at about 4 or about 12 weeks were pooled together. Sequencing used immunoSEQ multiplex PCR; TCRdb keeps in-frame clones, though not all of them. This repertoire shows 100,000 or so clones, 70% to 90% found once; its top ten account for less than 2.5%. The starting material was peripheral blood, obtained 28 days after the second AZD1222 dose. This TCR was recovered from an adult who received the AZD1222 COVID-19 vaccine. The chain couples TRBV29-1 to TRBJ2-7; 11 nucleotides line up with TRBD2. The CDR3 loop is CSVEDPTSGSLEQYF. CDR3 DNA sequence: TGCAGCGTTGAAGATCCTACTAGCGGGAGCCTCGAGCAGTACTTC.